The sequence of this T cell receptor (beta chain) was determined in a study of blood T cell repertoires in COVID-19. On the study more broadly: The United States, Italy and Spain were the sources of the acute and convalescent COVID-19 samples. PBMCs, B-cell-depleted T cells, or T cells provided the cDNA or gDNA that made up the material.

Seattle's enrolled individuals joined amid active infection and were then monitored longitudinally. Original analysis: Cell counts per sample came from amplifying reference gene primers. TCRdb's copy holds only in-frame clones and misses some; the assay was immunoSEQ multiplex PCR. V, J and clone size are taken as reported in that table, and D and trimming were inferred from the DNA itself. The data contain 30,000 to 35,000 clones, about 85% of them seen just once; the ten biggest clones take up around 3.2%. CDR1 is LGHNA and CDR2 is YSLEER in the germline V gene. Trimming cost V 9 bases and J 0 bases; bases outside gene matches: 7. The CDR3 spans 15 residues.

Material for sequencing was peripheral blood. The sequence was obtained from a man between 65 and 85 years old with COVID-19, enrolled during active disease. The V call is TRBV4-3, the J call TRBJ2-1, with 8 bases fitting TRBD2. As DNA, the CDR3 is TGCGCCAGGAATCAGCGGGAGAGCTCCTACAATGAGCAGTTCTTC. It specifies CARNQRESSYNEQFF.